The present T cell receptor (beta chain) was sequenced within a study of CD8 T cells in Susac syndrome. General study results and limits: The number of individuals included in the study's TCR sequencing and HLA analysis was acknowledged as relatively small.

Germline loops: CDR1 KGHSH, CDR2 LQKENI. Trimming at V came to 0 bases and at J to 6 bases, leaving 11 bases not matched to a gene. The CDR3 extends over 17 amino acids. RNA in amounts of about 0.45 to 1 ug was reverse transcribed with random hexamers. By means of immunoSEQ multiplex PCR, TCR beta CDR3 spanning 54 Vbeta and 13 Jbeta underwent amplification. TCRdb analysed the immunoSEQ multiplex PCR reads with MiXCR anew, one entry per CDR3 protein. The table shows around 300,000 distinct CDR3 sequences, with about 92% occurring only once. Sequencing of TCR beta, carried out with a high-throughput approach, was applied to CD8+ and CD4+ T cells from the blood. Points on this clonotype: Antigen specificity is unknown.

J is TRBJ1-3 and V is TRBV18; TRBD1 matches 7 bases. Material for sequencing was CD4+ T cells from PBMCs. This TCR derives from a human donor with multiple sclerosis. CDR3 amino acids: CASSPPRPGTAENTIYF. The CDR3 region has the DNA TGTGCCAGCTCACCACCCAGGCCCGGGACAGCGGAAAACACCATATATTTT.